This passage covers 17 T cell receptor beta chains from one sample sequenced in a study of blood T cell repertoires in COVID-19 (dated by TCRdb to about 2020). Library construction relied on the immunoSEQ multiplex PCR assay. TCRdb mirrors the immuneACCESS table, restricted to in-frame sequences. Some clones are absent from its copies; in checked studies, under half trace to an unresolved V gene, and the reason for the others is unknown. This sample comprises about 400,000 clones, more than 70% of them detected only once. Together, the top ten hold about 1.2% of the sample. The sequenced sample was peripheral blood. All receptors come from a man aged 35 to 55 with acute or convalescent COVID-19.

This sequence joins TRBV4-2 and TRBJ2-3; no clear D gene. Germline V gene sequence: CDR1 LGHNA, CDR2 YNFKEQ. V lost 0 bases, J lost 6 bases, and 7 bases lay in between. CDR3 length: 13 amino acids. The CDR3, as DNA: TGTGCCAGCAGCCAAGATCAACAGGATACGCAGTATTTT. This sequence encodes CASSQDQQDTQYF.

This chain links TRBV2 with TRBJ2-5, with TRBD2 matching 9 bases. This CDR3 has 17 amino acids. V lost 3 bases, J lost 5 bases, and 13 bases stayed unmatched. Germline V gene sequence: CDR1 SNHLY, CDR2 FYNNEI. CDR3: CASSDRGGLAFGETQYF. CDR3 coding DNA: TGTGCCAGCAGTGACCGGGGGGGACTAGCATTCGGGGAGACCCAGTACTTC.

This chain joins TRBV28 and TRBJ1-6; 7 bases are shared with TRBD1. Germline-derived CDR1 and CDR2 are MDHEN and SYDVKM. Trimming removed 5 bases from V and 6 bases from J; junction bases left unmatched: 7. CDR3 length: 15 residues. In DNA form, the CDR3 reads TGTGCCAGCAGTCAAGGCGGGACAGCTAATTCACCCCTCCACTTT. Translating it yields CASSQGGTANSPLHF. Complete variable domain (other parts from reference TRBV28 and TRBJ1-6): DVKVTQSSRYLVKRTGEKVFLECVQDMDHENMFWYRQDPGLGLRLIYFSYDVKMKEKGDIPEGYSVSREKKERFSLILESASTNQTSMYLCASSQGGTANSPLHFGNGTRLTVT.

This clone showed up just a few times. CDR3 sequence: CASRRGSSISYEQYF. Here the CDR3 DNA reads TGTGCCAGCCGGAGGGGTTCCAGTATCTCCTACGAGCAGTACTTC. This chain connects TRBV19 to TRBJ2-7, with D possibly matching TRBD2 (6 bases). Per the germline V gene, CDR1 is LNHDA and CDR2 is SQIVND (reference sequence). The V end was cut by 9 bases, the J end by 0 bases, with 18 bases between. This CDR3 has 15 residues.

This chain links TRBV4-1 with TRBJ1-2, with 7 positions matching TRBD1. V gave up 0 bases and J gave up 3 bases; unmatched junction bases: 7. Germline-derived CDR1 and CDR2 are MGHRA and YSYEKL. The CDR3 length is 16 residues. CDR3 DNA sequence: TGCGCCAGCAGCCAAGAAGAGACAGGGTCCTACTATGGCTACACCTTC. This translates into CASSQEETGSYYGYTF.

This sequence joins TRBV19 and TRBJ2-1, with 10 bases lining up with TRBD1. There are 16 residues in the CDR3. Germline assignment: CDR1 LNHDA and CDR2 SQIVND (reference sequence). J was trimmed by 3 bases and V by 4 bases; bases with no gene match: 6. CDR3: CASSTDRGLLYNEQFF. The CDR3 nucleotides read TGTGCCAGTAGTACCGACAGGGGGCTGCTCTACAATGAGCAGTTCTTC.

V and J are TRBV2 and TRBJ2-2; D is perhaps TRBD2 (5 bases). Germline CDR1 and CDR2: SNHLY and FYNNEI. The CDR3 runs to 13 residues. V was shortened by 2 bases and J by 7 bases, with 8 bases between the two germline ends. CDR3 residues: CASSEKAGGELFF. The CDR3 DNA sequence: TGTGCCAGCAGTGAAAAGGCGGGCGGGGAGCTGTTTTTT.

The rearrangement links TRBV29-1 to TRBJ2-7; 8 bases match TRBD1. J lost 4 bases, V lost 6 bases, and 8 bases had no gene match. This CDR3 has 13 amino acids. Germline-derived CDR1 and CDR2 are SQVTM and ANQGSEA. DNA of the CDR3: TGCAGCGTCGTAAGGACAGGGTCATACGAGCAGTACTTC. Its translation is CSVVRTGSYEQYF.

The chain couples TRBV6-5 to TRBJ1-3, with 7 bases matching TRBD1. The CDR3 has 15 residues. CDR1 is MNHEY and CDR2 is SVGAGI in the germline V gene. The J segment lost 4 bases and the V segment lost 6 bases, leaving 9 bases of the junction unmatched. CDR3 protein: CASSLSRGSGNTIYF. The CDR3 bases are TGTGCCAGCAGCCTCTCCAGGGGGTCGGGAAACACCATATATTTT.

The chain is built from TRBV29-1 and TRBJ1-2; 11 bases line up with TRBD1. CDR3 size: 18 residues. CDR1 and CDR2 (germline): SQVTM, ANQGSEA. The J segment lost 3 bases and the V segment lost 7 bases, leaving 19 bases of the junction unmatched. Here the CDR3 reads CSAELITPRTGGDYGYTF. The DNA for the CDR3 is TGCAGCGCCGAGCTAATAACCCCGAGGACAGGGGGCGACTATGGCTACACCTTC.

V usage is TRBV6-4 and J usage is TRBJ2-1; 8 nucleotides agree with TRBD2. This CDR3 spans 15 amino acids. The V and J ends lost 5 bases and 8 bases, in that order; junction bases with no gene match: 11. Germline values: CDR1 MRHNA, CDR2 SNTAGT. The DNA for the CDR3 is TGTGCCAGCAGTTTCTTCGGGAGGGCCGGCGATGAGCAGTTCTTC. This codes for CASSFFGRAGDEQFF.

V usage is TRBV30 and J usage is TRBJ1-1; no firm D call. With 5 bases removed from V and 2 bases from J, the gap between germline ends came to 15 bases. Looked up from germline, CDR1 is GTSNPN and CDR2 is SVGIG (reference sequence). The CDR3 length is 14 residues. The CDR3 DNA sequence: TGTGCCTGGTCCCCATTCCCACTAAACACTGAAGCTTTCTTT. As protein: CAWSPFPLNTEAFF.

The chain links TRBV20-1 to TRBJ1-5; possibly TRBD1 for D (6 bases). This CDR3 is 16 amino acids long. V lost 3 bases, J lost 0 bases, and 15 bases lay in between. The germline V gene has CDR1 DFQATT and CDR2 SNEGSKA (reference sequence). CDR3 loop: CSASRGARNSNQPQHF. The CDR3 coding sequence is TGCAGTGCTAGTCGGGGGGCCCGAAATAGCAATCAGCCCCAGCATTTT.

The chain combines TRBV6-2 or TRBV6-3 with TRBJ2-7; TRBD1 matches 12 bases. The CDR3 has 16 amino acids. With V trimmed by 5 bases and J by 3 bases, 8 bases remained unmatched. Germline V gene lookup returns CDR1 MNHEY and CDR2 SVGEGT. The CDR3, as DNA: TGTGCCAGCAGTAACCGGGACAGGGGGCATAACTACGAGCAGTACTTC. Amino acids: CASSNRDRGHNYEQYF.

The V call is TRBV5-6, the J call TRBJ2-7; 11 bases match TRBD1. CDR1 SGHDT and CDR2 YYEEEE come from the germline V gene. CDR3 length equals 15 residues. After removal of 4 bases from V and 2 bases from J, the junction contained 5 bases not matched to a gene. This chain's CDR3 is CASSPGQGGTYEQYF. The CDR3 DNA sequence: TGTGCCAGCAGCCCGGGACAGGGGGGGACCTACGAGCAGTACTTC.

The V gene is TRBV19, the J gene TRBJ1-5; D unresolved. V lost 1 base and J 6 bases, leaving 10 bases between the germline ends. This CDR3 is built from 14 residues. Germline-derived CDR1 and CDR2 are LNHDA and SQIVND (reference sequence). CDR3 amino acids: CASSIVESGQPQHF. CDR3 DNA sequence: TGTGCCAGTAGTATAGTAGAATCAGGTCAGCCCCAGCATTTT.

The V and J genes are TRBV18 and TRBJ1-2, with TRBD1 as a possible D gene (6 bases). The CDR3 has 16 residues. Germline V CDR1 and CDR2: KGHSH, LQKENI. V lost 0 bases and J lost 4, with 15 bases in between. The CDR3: CASSPPSVGASYGYTF. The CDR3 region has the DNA TGTGCCAGCTCACCACCCTCTGTGGGGGCGAGCTATGGCTACACCTTC.